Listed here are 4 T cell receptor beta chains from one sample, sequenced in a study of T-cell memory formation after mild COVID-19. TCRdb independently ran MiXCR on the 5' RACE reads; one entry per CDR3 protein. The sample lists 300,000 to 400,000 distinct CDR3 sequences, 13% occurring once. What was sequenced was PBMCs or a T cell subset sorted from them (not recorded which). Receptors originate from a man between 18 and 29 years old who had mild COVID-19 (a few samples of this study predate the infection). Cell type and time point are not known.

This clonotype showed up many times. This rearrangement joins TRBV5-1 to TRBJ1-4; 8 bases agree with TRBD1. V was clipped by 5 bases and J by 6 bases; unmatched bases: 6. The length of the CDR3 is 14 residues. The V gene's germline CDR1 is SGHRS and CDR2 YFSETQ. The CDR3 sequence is CASSYQGADEKLFF. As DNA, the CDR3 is TGCGCCAGCAGTTACCAGGGGGCTGATGAAAAACTGTTTTTT.

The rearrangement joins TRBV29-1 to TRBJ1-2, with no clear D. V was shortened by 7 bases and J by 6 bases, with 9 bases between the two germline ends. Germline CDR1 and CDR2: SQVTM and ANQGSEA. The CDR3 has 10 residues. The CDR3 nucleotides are TGCAGCGGCCTAGGCGATGGCTACACCTTC. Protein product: CSGLGDGYTF.

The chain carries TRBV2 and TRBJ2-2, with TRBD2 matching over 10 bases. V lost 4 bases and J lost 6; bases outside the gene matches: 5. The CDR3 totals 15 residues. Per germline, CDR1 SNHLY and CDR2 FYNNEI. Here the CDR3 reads CASSGQRGGPGELFF. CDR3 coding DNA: TGTGCCAGCAGTGGCCAGCGGGGGGGACCCGGGGAGCTGTTTTTT.

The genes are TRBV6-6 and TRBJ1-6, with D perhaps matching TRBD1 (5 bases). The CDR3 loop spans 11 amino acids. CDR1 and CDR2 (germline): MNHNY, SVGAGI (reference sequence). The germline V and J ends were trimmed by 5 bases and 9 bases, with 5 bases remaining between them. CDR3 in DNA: TGTGCCAGCAGTAGGGGTTCACCCCTCCACTTT. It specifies CASSRGSPLHF.